The clone carrying this T cell receptor (beta chain) came up once. Its antigen is still unknown. The record originates from a study of early stage breast cancer tumors. Study details: ER+/PR+/HER2- status applied to about 70% of the 16 invasive breast tumors.

The method was immunoSEQ multiplex PCR; TCRdb's version includes in-frame clones alone and lacks a portion of them. This table has tens of thousands of clones, around 83% appearing once. CDR1 is LNHDA and CDR2 is SQIVND in the germline V gene (reference sequence). V was shortened by 0 bases and J by 2 bases, with 8 bases between the two germline ends. The CDR3 covers 15 residues. General observations from the study: Tumors had approximately 2.6-fold higher T cell density and higher clonality than adjacent normal breast tissue. Commonly generated sequences made up most enriched TCRB sequences shared between patients. In about 90% of the 16 patients, blood comparison separated tumor from normal breast.

This receptor was taken from a person in their fifties with breast cancer. The chain couples TRBV19 to TRBJ2-1; the D is unclear. Source material: blood. This CDR3 reads CASSIERRPYNEQFF. The CDR3 region has the DNA TGTGCCAGTAGTATAGAAAGGAGACCCTACAATGAGCAGTTCTTC.